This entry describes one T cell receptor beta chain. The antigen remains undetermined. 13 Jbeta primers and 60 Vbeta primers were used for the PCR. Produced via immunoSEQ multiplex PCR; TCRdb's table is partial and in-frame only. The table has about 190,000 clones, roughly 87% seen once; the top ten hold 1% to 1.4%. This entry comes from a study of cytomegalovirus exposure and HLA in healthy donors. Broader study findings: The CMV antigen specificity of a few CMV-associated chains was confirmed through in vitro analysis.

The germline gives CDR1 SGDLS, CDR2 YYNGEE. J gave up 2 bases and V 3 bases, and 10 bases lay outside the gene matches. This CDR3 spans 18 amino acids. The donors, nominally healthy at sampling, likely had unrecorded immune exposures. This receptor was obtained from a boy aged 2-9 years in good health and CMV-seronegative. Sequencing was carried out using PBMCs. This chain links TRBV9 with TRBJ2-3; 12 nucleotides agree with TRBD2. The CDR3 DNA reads TGTGCCAGCAGCGAAACTAGCGGGGGGTCCGGTGACACAGATACGCAGTATTTT. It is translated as CASSETSGGSGDTDTQYF.